These 28 T cell receptor beta chains were sequenced from one sample in a study of cytomegalovirus exposure and HLA in healthy donors. Vbeta (60) and Jbeta (13) primers were used in the PCR. Using immunoSEQ multiplex PCR, the repertoire was profiled, and TCRdb retains in-frame clones only, with some absent. Altogether roughly 72,000 clones are present, around 70% being singletons, with the ten largest covering over 9.5%. What was sequenced was PBMCs. All receptors derive from a human donor in good health.

V is TRBV7-8 and J is TRBJ2-1, with D unclear. Germline CDR1 SGHVS, CDR2 FQNEAQ. V gave up 1 base and J gave up 3 bases, with 13 bases separating them. This CDR3 is 16 amino acids long. DNA for the CDR3: TGTGCCAGCAGCTTAGGGGCCCCCCCTTACTACAATGAGCAGTTCTTC. Translation: CASSLGAPPYYNEQFF.

This chain uses TRBV5-1 with TRBJ2-7; D is unresolved. The germline gives CDR1 SGHRS, CDR2 YFSETQ. The CDR3 length is 15 residues. Trimming took off 3 bases at V and 0 bases at J, with 13 bases between the two ends. In nucleotides, the CDR3 is TGCGCCAGCAGCTCCTCGCCGAGTTCCTCCTACGAGCAGTACTTC. Translating gives CASSSSPSSSYEQYF. The entire variable domain, with the rest obtained from reference TRBV5-1 and TRBJ2-7, is as follows: KAGVTQTPRYLIKTRGQQVTLSCSPISGHRSVSWYQQTPGQGLQFLFEYFSETQRNKGNFPGRFSGRQFSNSRSEMNVSTLELGDSALYLCASSSSPSSSYEQYFGPGTRLTVT.

V and J are TRBV10-3 and TRBJ1-1; D remains ambiguous. The V end was cut by 2 bases, the J end by 0 bases, with 7 bases between. The CDR3 runs 14 residues. Looked up from germline, CDR1 is ENHRY and CDR2 is SYGVKD. The CDR3 DNA reads as TGTGCCATCAGTGAGGTACATTTGAACACTGAAGCTTTCTTT. It is translated as CAISEVHLNTEAFF.

The genes are TRBV7-6 and TRBJ2-7; D gene ambiguous. Per the germline V gene, CDR1 is SGHVS and CDR2 is FNYEAQ. With 5 bases removed from V and 2 bases from J, the gap between germline ends came to 13 bases. This CDR3 has 14 residues. This CDR3 is CASSPGPQTYEQYF. CDR3 bases: TGTGCCAGCAGCCCAGGCCCCCAGACCTACGAGCAGTACTTC.

The chain joins TRBV21-1 to TRBJ1-4; the table names TRBD1, a call not compared with the DNA. TRBV21-1 is assigned pseudogene status. The CDR3 contains 16 residues. The chain's CDR3 is CASSTPDTPTNEKLFF. CDR3 DNA sequence: TGTGCCAGCAGCACGCCGGACACCCCAACTAATGAAAAACTGTTTTTT.

CDR3 sequence (DNA): TGTGCCAGCAGTTACCAGGGCTATCAGCCCCAGCATTTT. Translation gives CASSYQGYQPQHF. The rearrangement links TRBV6-6 to TRBJ1-5; a weak D match, TRBD1 (5 bases). Deletions cut 2 bases from V and 5 bases from J, with 7 bases between. Germline V lookup: CDR1 MNHNY, CDR2 SVGAGI (reference sequence). This CDR3 region has 13 residues.

V gene TRBV7-2 combines with J gene TRBJ1-2; 7 bases map to TRBD1. Germline V CDR1 and CDR2: SGHTA, FQGNSA. This CDR3 spans 14 amino acids. The V and J ends lost 5 bases and 3 bases, in that order; junction bases with no gene match: 6. CDR3 residues: CASSKTGIDYGYTF. The CDR3 DNA reads TGTGCCAGCAGCAAGACAGGGATTGACTATGGCTACACCTTC.

The chain is built from TRBV9 and TRBJ1-4, with unresolved D. V was cut by 1 base and J by 8 bases, with 12 bases left in between. Germline V gives CDR1 SGDLS, CDR2 YYNGEE. The CDR3 runs 14 residues. This CDR3 reads CASSVYPTGEKLFF. In DNA, the CDR3 is TGTGCCAGCAGCGTATACCCGACGGGGGAAAAACTGTTTTTT.

This rearrangement joins TRBV7-2 to TRBJ1-1; D unresolved. This CDR3 comprises 13 residues. Germline CDR1 reads SGHTA; CDR2 reads FQGNSA. V lost 5 bases to trimming and J lost 2 bases, with 9 bases between them. CDR3 nucleotides: TGTGCCAGCAGCCTCCAGACTAACACTGAAGCTTTCTTT. It specifies CASSLQTNTEAFF.

The table lists this clone with a few counts. The genes are TRBV6-4 and TRBJ2-1; 9 bases align to TRBD1. Germline V lookup: CDR1 MRHNA, CDR2 SNTAGT. The CDR3 contains 14 residues. V was pared by 6 bases and J by 9 bases, with 9 bases of the junction left unmatched. The CDR3 reads CASSDTGQGIEQFF. For the CDR3, the DNA is TGTGCCAGCAGCGACACCGGACAGGGGATTGAGCAGTTCTTC.

The chain links TRBV25-1 to TRBJ2-3; TRBD1 agrees at 7 bases. This CDR3 has 14 amino acids. Germline V gives CDR1 MGHDK, CDR2 SYGVNS. The V and J ends lost 2 bases and 4 bases, in that order; junction bases with no gene match: 3. The CDR3 bases are TGTGCCAGCAGTGAAGTACAGGGGCCAGATACGCAGTATTTT. Translation gives CASSEVQGPDTQYF.

This chain joins TRBV18 and TRBJ2-7; 7 nucleotides line up with TRBD1. Losses at the gene ends were 4 bases for V and 6 bases for J; bases not matched to a gene: 6. CDR1 and CDR2 (germline): KGHSH, LQKENI. The CDR3 sequence is 13 residues long. CDR3 DNA sequence: TGTGCCAGCTCACTTGAGGGGGCAAGCGAGCAGTACTTC. Protein product: CASSLEGASEQYF.

The CDR3 spells CASSERRGKSYEQYF. The DNA for the CDR3 is TGTGCCAGCAGTGAAAGGCGGGGTAAGTCCTACGAGCAGTACTTC. This chain connects TRBV6-1 to TRBJ2-7; a possible D gene is TRBD2 (6 bases). The CDR3 runs to 15 residues. Between the trimmed V and J ends, which lost 2 bases and 1 base, there was a span of 12 bases. Germline loops: CDR1 MNHNS, CDR2 SASEGT.

The V and J genes are TRBV27 and TRBJ1-1; 10 bases fit TRBD1. J lost 3 bases, V lost 3 bases, and 4 bases had no gene match. The CDR3 sequence is 15 residues long. Germline CDR1 and CDR2: MNHEY and SMNVEV (reference sequence). The CDR3 nucleotides read TGTGCCAGCAGTTTGGGACAGGGGTTGTACACTGAAGCTTTCTTT. It encodes CASSLGQGLYTEAFF.

The CDR3 DNA is TGTGCCAGCACTATTACGGGAAGCACTGAAGCTTTCTTT. Protein sequence: CASTITGSTEAFF. The rearrangement links TRBV13 to TRBJ1-1, with no clear D. The germline V and J ends were trimmed by 7 bases and 4 bases, with 13 bases remaining between them. The length of the CDR3 is 13 residues. Germline V lookup: CDR1 PRHDT, CDR2 FYEKMQ (reference sequence). Looking up the rest from reference TRBV13 and TRBJ1-1 gives the full variable domain: AAGVIQSPRHLIKEKRETATLKCYPIPRHDTVYWYQQGPGQDPQFLISFYEKMQSDKGSIPDRFSAQQFSDYHSELNMSSLELGDSALYFCASTITGSTEAFFGQGTRLTVV.

The chain carries TRBV27 and TRBJ1-5, with TRBD1 matching over 8 bases. The CDR3 length is 15 residues. Germline CDR1 MNHEY, CDR2 SMNVEV (reference sequence). The ends lost 7 bases at V and 6 bases at J; junction bases unmatched: 11. The CDR3: CASNPTGASSQPQHF. The CDR3 bases are TGTGCCAGCAACCCGACAGGGGCTTCAAGTCAGCCCCAGCATTTT.

Note on this clone: Compared with germline, one end of the junction differs, possibly owing to a read error. The V gene is TRBV7-7, the J gene TRBJ2-1; maybe TRBD2 (6 bases). The CDR3 totals 13 residues. Germline V lookup: CDR1 SSHAT, CDR2 FNYEAQ (reference sequence). This chain's CDR3 is CASSLDGSNEQFF. The CDR3 DNA reads as TGTGCTAGCAGCTTAGACGGGAGCAATGAGCAGTTCTTC.

The rearrangement joins TRBV7-9 to TRBJ2-2; TRBD1 aligns across 9 bases. The V gene's germline CDR1 is SEHNR and CDR2 FQNEAQ (reference sequence). The CDR3 covers 18 residues. The ends lost 1 base at V and 3 bases at J; junction bases unmatched: 9. The CDR3, as DNA: TGTGCCAGCAGCTTAGAGGCCCCCGGGACAGGGCACACCGGGGAGCTGTTTTTT. Protein: CASSLEAPGTGHTGELFF.

The chain uses TRBV5-4 and TRBJ2-5; TRBD1 is a possible D gene (5 bases). The V and J ends lost 4 bases and 5 bases respectively, with 12 bases between them. This CDR3 contains 13 residues. CDR1 SGHNT and CDR2 YYREEE come from the germline V gene (reference sequence). This CDR3 is CASSLQGMETQYF. The CDR3 DNA reads as TGTGCCAGCAGCCTTCAGGGTATGGAGACCCAGTACTTC.

The V call is TRBV2, the J call TRBJ1-6, with 7 bases aligning to TRBD1. Germline-derived CDR1 and CDR2 are SNHLY and FYNNEI. After removal of 2 bases from V and 8 bases from J, the junction contained 0 bases not matched to a gene. The CDR3 length is 13 residues. In nucleotides, the CDR3 is TGTGCCAGCAGTGAAACAGGGGATTCACCCCTCCACTTT. This sequence encodes CASSETGDSPLHF.

The chain uses TRBV5-1 and TRBJ2-5; 11 bases match TRBD1. CDR3 size: 17 residues. The germline V gene encodes CDR1 SGHRS and CDR2 YFSETQ. J lost 4 bases, V lost 4 bases, and 12 bases had no gene match. This CDR3 reads CASSPLRTGGLGETQYF. The CDR3 DNA reads as TGCGCCAGCAGCCCGCTAAGGACAGGGGGCTTGGGAGAGACCCAGTACTTC.

V usage is TRBV18 and J usage is TRBJ2-7; D is ambiguous. CDR3 length equals 14 residues. Trimming removed 3 bases at V and 2 bases at J, with 11 bases between. CDR1 is KGHSH, CDR2 LQKENI, per germline. The CDR3, as DNA: TGTGCCAGCTCACCCAATGGGCAGCCCTACGAGCAGTACTTC. Encoded protein: CASSPNGQPYEQYF.

This clone was observed a single time. The chain joins TRBV30 to TRBJ2-7; 13 bases are a match to TRBD2. This CDR3 has 15 residues. Germline V gene data show CDR1 as GTSNPN and CDR2 as SVGIG (reference sequence). V was clipped by 8 bases and J by 0 bases; unmatched bases: 7. CDR3 amino acids: CALGTSGTSSYEQYF. The CDR3 region has the DNA TGTGCCCTTGGGACTAGCGGGACTAGCTCCTACGAGCAGTACTTC.

The V gene is TRBV7-9, the J gene TRBJ2-5; 9 nucleotides line up with TRBD1. The V gene end was trimmed by 5 bases and the J gene end by 5 bases; junction bases not matched to a gene: 18. CDR1 is SEHNR, CDR2 FQNEAQ, per germline (reference sequence). This CDR3 has 18 amino acids. The CDR3 region is CASSPPIPPGTGKETQYF. The CDR3 DNA follows: TGTGCCAGCAGCCCTCCTATTCCACCCGGGACAGGGAAGGAGACCCAGTACTTC. Full variable domain (rest looked up from reference TRBV7-9 and TRBJ2-5): DTGVSQNPRHKITKRGQNVTFRCDPISEHNRLYWYRQTLGQGPEFLTYFQNEAQLEKSRLLSDRFSAERPKGSFSTLEIQRTEQGDSAMYLCASSPPIPPGTGKETQYFGPGTRLLVL.

This clone was seen only once. V is TRBV6-5 and J is TRBJ1-1; D is undetermined. The CDR3 has 12 amino acids. Looked up from germline, CDR1 is MNHEY and CDR2 is SVGAGI. V was shortened by 6 bases and J by 1 base, with 6 bases between the two germline ends. The DNA of the CDR3 is TGTGCCAGCAGCCGAGGGAACACTGAAGCTTTCTTT. Translation: CASSRGNTEAFF.

The chain carries TRBV9 and TRBJ2-5; 12 positions match TRBD2. Germline CDR1 SGDLS, CDR2 YYNGEE. The J segment lost 5 bases and the V segment lost 0 bases, leaving 5 bases of the junction unmatched. The CDR3 has 16 residues. The CDR3 loop reads CASSVGLAGDIETQYF. The DNA for the CDR3 is TGTGCCAGCAGCGTAGGACTAGCGGGAGATATCGAGACCCAGTACTTC.

Note on this clone: The germline gene is not matched at one end of the junction; a read error may be the cause. The sample carries other DNA sequences with the same CDR3. This CDR3 is CASSTRTGTYEQYF. CDR3 in DNA: TGTGCCAGCAGCACCCGGACAGGAACCTACGAGCAATACTTC. This chain connects TRBV6-6 to TRBJ2-7; 7 bases align to TRBD1. Germline V gives CDR1 MNHNY, CDR2 SVGAGI (reference sequence). The CDR3 sequence is 14 residues long.

V is TRBV12-5 and J is TRBJ2-6, with 7 bases lining up with TRBD2. Losses at the gene ends were 2 bases for V and 0 bases for J; bases not matched to a gene: 4. CDR1 and CDR2 from the germline V gene are LGHNT and FRNRAP. The CDR3 extends over 17 amino acids. The CDR3 region has the DNA TGTGCTAGTGGTTTGTGGGGAGGGAGCTCTGGGGCCAACGTCCTGACTTTC. Its translation: CASGLWGGSSGANVLTF.